What follows is one T cell receptor (beta chain) and its context. In the authors' workflow: It was from reference gene primer amplification that nucleated cell counts were estimated. Some clones are missing from TCRdb's copy, which holds only in-frame ones; the method was immunoSEQ multiplex PCR. V and J calls and clone size are those listed in that table; D and trimming were worked out from the DNA. Among more than 55,000 clones listed, over 70% were seen once. Germline V CDR1 and CDR2: SGDLS, YYNGEE. After removal of 4 bases from V and 0 bases from J, the junction contained 4 bases not matched to a gene. CDR3 length: 14 amino acids. The entry originates in a study of blood T cell repertoires in COVID-19. Study summary: COVID-19 samples from acute and convalescent phases originated in the United States, Italy and Spain. Sample material is recorded as cDNA or gDNA derived from T cells, B-cell-depleted T cells, or PBMCs.

The chain employs TRBV9 and TRBJ2-7, with 7 nucleotides matching TRBD1. The origin of this receptor is a man aged 60 to 69 with acute or convalescent COVID-19. The sequenced sample consisted of peripheral blood. The CDR3 sequence: CASSFGQDSYEQYF. The CDR3 DNA reads TGTGCCAGCAGCTTCGGACAGGACTCCTACGAGCAGTACTTC.